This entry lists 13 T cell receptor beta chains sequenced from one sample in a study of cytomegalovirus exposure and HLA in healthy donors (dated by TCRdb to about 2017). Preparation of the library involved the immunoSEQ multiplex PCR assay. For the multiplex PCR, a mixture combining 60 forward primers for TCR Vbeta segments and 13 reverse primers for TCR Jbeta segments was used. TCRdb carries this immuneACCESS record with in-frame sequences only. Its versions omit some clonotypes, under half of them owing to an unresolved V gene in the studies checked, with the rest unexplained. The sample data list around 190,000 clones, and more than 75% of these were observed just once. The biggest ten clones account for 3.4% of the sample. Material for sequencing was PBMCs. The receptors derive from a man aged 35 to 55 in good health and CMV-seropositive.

This CDR3 reads CARSLGSGEGTDQPQHF. CDR3 bases: TGTGCCAGAAGCTTGGGCTCGGGGGAAGGGACAGATCAGCCCCAGCATTTT. This rearrangement joins TRBV5-3 to TRBJ1-5, with 7 bases aligning to TRBD1. TRBV5-3 is an open reading frame whose function is uncertain. V gave up 0 bases and J gave up 5 bases; unmatched junction bases: 11. The CDR3 contains 17 residues.

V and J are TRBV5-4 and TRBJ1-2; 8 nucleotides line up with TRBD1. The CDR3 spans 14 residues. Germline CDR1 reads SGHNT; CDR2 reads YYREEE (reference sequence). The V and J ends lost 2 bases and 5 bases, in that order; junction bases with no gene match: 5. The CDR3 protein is CASSFWTGLYGYTF. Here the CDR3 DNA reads TGTGCCAGCAGCTTCTGGACAGGGCTATATGGCTACACCTTC.

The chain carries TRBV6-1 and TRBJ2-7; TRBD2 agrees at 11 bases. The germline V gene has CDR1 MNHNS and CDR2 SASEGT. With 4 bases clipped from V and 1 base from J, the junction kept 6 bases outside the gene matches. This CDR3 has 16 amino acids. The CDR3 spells CASSGFLAGGSYEQYF. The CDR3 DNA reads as TGTGCCAGCAGTGGGTTCCTAGCGGGAGGTTCCTACGAGCAGTACTTC.

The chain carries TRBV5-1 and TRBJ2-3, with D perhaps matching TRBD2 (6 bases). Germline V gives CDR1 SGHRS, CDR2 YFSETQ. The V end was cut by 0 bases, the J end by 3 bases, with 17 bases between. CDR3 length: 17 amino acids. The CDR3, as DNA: TGCGCCAGCAGCTTGGCCGGGGGACGAGGAGAGACAGATACGCAGTATTTT. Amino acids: CASSLAGGRGETDTQYF.

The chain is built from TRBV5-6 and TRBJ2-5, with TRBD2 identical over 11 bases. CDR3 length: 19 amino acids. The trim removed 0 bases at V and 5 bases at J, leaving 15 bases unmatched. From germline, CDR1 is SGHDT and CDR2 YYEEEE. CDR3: CASSLVLAGGGRTGETQYF. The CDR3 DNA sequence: TGTGCCAGCAGCTTGGTCCTAGCGGGGGGAGGAAGGACTGGGGAGACCCAGTACTTC. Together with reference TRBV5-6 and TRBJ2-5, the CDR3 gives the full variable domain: DAGVTQSPTHLIKTRGQQVTLRCSPKSGHDTVSWYQQALGQGPQFIFQYYEEEERQRGNFPDRFSGHQFPNYSSELNVNALLLGDSALYLCASSLVLAGGGRTGETQYFGPGTRLLVL.

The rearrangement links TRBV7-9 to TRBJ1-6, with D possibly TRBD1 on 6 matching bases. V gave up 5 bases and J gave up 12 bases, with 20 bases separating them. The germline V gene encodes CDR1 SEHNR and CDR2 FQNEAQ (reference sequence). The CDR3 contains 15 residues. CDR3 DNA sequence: TGTGCCAGCAGCCTGTCAGGGGCCTCCTTTCTACCCCTCCACTTT. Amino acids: CASSLSGASFLPLHF.

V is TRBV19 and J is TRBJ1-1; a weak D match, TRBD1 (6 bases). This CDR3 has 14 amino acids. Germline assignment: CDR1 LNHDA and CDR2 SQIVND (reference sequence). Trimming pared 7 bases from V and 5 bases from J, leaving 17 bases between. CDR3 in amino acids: CASTLTGRSTEAFF. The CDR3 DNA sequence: TGTGCCAGTACTCTGACAGGACGGAGTACTGAAGCTTTCTTT.

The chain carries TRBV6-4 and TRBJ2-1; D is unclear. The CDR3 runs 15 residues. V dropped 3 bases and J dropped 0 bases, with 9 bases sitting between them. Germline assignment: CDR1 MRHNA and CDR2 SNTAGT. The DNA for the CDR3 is TGTGCCAGCAGTGAAACGGCAGGCTCCTACAATGAGCAGTTCTTC. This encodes CASSETAGSYNEQFF.

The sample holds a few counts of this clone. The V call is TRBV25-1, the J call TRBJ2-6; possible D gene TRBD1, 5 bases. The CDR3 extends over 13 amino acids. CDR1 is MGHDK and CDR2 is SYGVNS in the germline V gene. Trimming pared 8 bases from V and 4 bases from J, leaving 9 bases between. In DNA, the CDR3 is TGTGCCAGCGGGGCCAACGGGGCCAACGTCCTGACTTTC. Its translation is CASGANGANVLTF.

The CDR3 nucleotides are TGTGCCAGCAGCTTAGATTGGGAGGGACAGGGGGCGGGAGGGGCCAACGTCCTGACTTTC. Translation gives CASSLDWEGQGAGGANVLTF. This sequence joins TRBV7-8 and TRBJ2-6; 12 nucleotides align to TRBD1. V lost 1 base, J lost 4 bases, and 11 bases stayed unmatched. Germline V gene data show CDR1 as SGHVS and CDR2 as FQNEAQ. CDR3 size: 20 residues.

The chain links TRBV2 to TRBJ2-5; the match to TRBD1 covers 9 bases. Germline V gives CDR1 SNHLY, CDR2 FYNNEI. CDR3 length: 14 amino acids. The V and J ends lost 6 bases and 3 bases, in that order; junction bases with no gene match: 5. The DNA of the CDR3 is TGTGCCAGCAGGGAGACAGGGGGAAAAGAGACCCAGTACTTC. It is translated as CASRETGGKETQYF. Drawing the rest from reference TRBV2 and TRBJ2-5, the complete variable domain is EPEVTQTPSHQVTQMGQEVILRCVPISNHLYFYWYRQILGQKVEFLVSFYNNEISEKSEIFDDQFSVERPDGSNFTLKIRSTKLEDSAMYFCASRETGGKETQYFGPGTRLLVL.

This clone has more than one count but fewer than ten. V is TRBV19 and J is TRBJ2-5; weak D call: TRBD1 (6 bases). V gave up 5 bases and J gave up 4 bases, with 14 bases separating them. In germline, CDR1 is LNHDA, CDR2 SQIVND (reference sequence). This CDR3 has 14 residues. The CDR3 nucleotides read TGTGCCAGTAGTTCAACAGGGTTCCGAGAGACCCAGTACTTC. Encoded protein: CASSSTGFRETQYF. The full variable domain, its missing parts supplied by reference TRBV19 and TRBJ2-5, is DGGITQSPKYLFRKEGQNVTLSCEQNLNHDAMYWYRQDPGQGLRLIYYSQIVNDFQKGDIAEGYSVSREKKESFPLTVTSAQKNPTAFYLCASSSTGFRETQYFGPGTRLLVL.

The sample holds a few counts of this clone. The CDR3 spells CASSRLVVAGEETQYF. CDR3 DNA: TGTGCCAGCTCACGACTGGTCGTAGCGGGAGAAGAGACCCAGTACTTC. V is TRBV18 and J is TRBJ2-5; TRBD2 matches at 9 bases. Trimming took 4 bases from V and 3 from J; bases not matched to a gene: 9. CDR1 and CDR2 from the germline V gene are KGHSH and LQKENI. There are 16 residues in the CDR3. The full variable domain, in which reference TRBV18 and TRBJ2-5 provide the parts outside the CDR3, is NAGVMQNPRHLVRRRGQEARLRCSPMKGHSHVYWYRQLPEEGLKFMVYLQKENIIDESGMPKERFSAEFPKEGPSILRIQQVVRGDSAAYFCASSRLVVAGEETQYFGPGTRLLVL.